What follows describes a single T cell receptor (beta chain). The germline V gene encodes CDR1 MNHNS and CDR2 SASEGT. V was clipped by 4 bases and J by 4 bases, with 8 bases between them. CDR3 length: 14 residues. The source of the sample is a study of shared clonotypes between healthy human individuals. Assay used: immunoSEQ multiplex PCR; TCRdb lists only in-frame clones, some missing. The sample holds approximately 2,300,000 clones, around 90% seen once. This chain uses TRBV6-1 with TRBJ2-6; no clear D. Sequences were obtained from naive CD4+ T cells from PBMCs. Noted subset: CD45RA+ positively selected. The clonotype was recovered from a man younger than 35 in good health. Some clones in this sample may be carry-over from other donors' samples. The CDR3 DNA reads as TGTGCCAGCAGTGGTACCTCGGGGGCCAACGTCCTGACTTTC. It translates to CASSGTSGANVLTF.